The 27 T cell receptor beta chains presented below share a single source sample, sequenced in a study of T-cell reconstitution after alpha-beta-depleted transplantation in children. Construction of the TCRbeta library involved unique molecular identifiers. TCRdb reprocessed the PCR reads via MiXCR and lists one record per CDR3 protein. This sample yields 130,000 to 150,000 distinct CDR3 sequences, of which about 9% are seen a single time; roughly 18% belongs to the top ten. Sequenced here: PBMCs, mostly from graft donor cells, sampled 180 days after TCRalphabeta/CD19-depleted stem cell transplant. Receptor source: a female patient between 2 and 15 years old who had a stem cell transplant for congenital amegakaryocytic thrombocytopenia, so the T cells may come from the graft donor.

This clonotype was counted many times. The DNA of the CDR3 is TGTGCCAGCAGCCCGGGACTAGCGGGGGGTAATGAGCAGTTCTTC. As protein: CASSPGLAGGNEQFF. The chain is built from TRBV7-2 and TRBJ2-1, with TRBD2 matching over 15 bases. Germline V CDR1 and CDR2: SGHTA, FQGNSA. CDR3 length equals 15 residues. After removal of 5 bases from V and 7 bases from J, the junction contained 3 bases not matched to a gene. The full variable domain, rest sourced from reference TRBV7-2 and TRBJ2-1, is GAGVSQSPSNKVTEKGKDVELRCDPISGHTALYWYRQSLGQGLEFLIYFQGNSAPDKSGLPSDRFSAERTGGSVSTLTIQRTQQEDSAVYLCASSPGLAGGNEQFFGPGTRLTVL.

This clonotype has at least ten counts. This chain uses TRBV12-3 or TRBV12-4 with TRBJ2-3, with TRBD1 matching 9 bases. J gave up 3 bases and V 5 bases, and 6 bases lay outside the gene matches. This CDR3 comprises 15 residues. The CDR3: CASSRGQGHTDTQYF. CDR3 nucleotide sequence: TGTGCCAGCAGTAGGGGACAGGGTCATACAGATACGCAGTATTTT.

In this sample, this clonotype turned up many times. The chain is built from TRBV3-1 and TRBJ1-2; the match to TRBD1 covers 7 bases. CDR3 length: 15 residues. Germline CDR1 is LGHDT and CDR2 is YNNKEL (reference sequence). Trimming at V came to 4 bases and at J to 8 bases, leaving 13 bases not matched to a gene. CDR3 nucleotides: TGTGCCAGCAGCCCCAAGTCCCTACAGGGGCGCGGCTACACCTTC. Amino acid sequence: CASSPKSLQGRGYTF.

Many counts were recorded for this clonotype. This rearrangement joins TRBV5-1 to TRBJ2-3; D is uncertain. Trimming pared 6 bases from V and 4 bases from J, leaving 15 bases between. Germline V gene data show CDR1 as SGHRS and CDR2 as YFSETQ. CDR3 length equals 14 residues. The CDR3 DNA sequence: TGCGCCAGCAATCAGGATGGAGTCGCAGATACGCAGTATTTT. Its protein product is CASNQDGVADTQYF.

This clonotype was picked up many times. V usage is TRBV29-1 and J usage is TRBJ2-3; D call uncertain. This CDR3 spans 14 amino acids. V lost 4 bases to trimming and J lost 0 bases, with 11 bases between them. Per the germline V gene, CDR1 is SQVTM and CDR2 is ANQGSEA. The CDR3 bases are TGCAGCGTTGCTTTACGATTTAGCACAGATACGCAGTATTTT. Its protein is CSVALRFSTDTQYF.

This clonotype was counted only a few times. The gene calls are TRBV4-1 and TRBJ1-5; TRBD1 is a possible D gene (5 bases). Germline lookup yields CDR1 MGHRA and CDR2 YSYEKL. V gave up 3 bases and J gave up 7 bases, with 13 bases separating them. The CDR3 totals 14 residues. CDR3 amino acids: CASSQVQEPQPQHF. For the CDR3, the DNA is TGCGCCAGCAGCCAGGTACAGGAACCCCAGCCCCAGCATTTT.

There are many counts of this clonotype. The chain couples TRBV3-1 to TRBJ2-3; D unclear. Trimming took 3 bases from V and 1 from J, leaving 8 bases between them. The CDR3 length is 14 residues. Germline lookup yields CDR1 LGHDT and CDR2 YNNKEL (reference sequence). Written as DNA, the CDR3 is TGTGCCAGCAGCCATTCGACTCGCACAGATACGCAGTATTTT. This sequence encodes CASSHSTRTDTQYF.

The chain has TRBV7-2 and TRBJ2-7; TRBD2 agrees at 13 bases. With 3 bases clipped from V and 3 bases from J, the junction kept 5 bases outside the gene matches. Germline V gene sequence: CDR1 SGHTA, CDR2 FQGNSA. The CDR3 sequence is 16 residues long. The CDR3 is CASSFEGTSGDYEQYF. In DNA, the CDR3 is TGTGCCAGCAGCTTCGAGGGGACTAGCGGGGACTACGAGCAGTACTTC.

This clonotype appeared many times. This rearrangement joins TRBV2 to TRBJ2-5; 7 bases are shared with TRBD1. Losses at the gene ends were 3 bases for V and 0 bases for J; bases not matched to a gene: 4. There are 15 residues in the CDR3. Germline V lookup: CDR1 SNHLY, CDR2 FYNNEI. For the CDR3, the DNA is TGTGCCAGCAGTGACATACAGGGGTACCAAGAGACCCAGTACTTC. It encodes CASSDIQGYQETQYF.

This clonotype was counted a few times. The chain has TRBV2 and TRBJ2-7; no clear D. Looked up from germline, CDR1 is SNHLY and CDR2 is FYNNEI. CDR3 length: 13 amino acids. Deletions cut 8 bases from V and 3 bases from J, with 14 bases between. Here the CDR3 reads CASWSSLYYEQYF. In DNA form, the CDR3 reads TGTGCCAGCTGGTCCTCCCTATACTACGAGCAGTACTTC. Full variable domain (remainder filled in from reference TRBV2 and TRBJ2-7): EPEVTQTPSHQVTQMGQEVILRCVPISNHLYFYWYRQILGQKVEFLVSFYNNEISEKSEIFDDQFSVERPDGSNFTLKIRSTKLEDSAMYFCASWSSLYYEQYFGPGTRLTVT.

Worth noting for this clonotype: This may arise from a read error, as a much more abundant clone is one base away. The CDR3 reads CASSITPGQRETQYF. CDR3 coding DNA: TGTGCCAGCAGCATTACACCGGGACAACGAGAGACCCAGTACTTC. The V and J genes are TRBV5-4 and TRBJ2-5; D perhaps matches TRBD1 (6 bases). This CDR3 contains 15 residues. Germline V gives CDR1 SGHNT, CDR2 YYREEE (reference sequence). Trimming stripped 4 bases from V and 4 bases from J, with 17 bases between.

The table lists this clonotype with many counts. The rearrangement links TRBV12-3 or TRBV12-4 to TRBJ1-1; 8 bases are a match to TRBD1. V dropped 6 bases and J dropped 1; count of bases not matched to a gene: 7. The CDR3 totals 15 residues. Here the CDR3 DNA reads TGTGCCAGCAGCCAAGGGACAGGCGGGAACACTGAAGCTTTCTTT. It specifies CASSQGTGGNTEAFF.

V and J are TRBV7-8 and TRBJ2-7; D is ambiguous. Germline V gene lookup returns CDR1 SGHVS and CDR2 FQNEAQ. This CDR3 spans 12 amino acids. Trimming cost V 5 bases and J 7 bases, with 12 bases left between them. Written as DNA, the CDR3 is TGTGCCAGCAGCCCCCTGCTGGGGGAGCAGTACTTC. This codes for CASSPLLGEQYF.

This clonotype was seen many times. CDR3 DNA: TGCAGTCCTCCGGGACCTCCGAATGGCTACACCTTC. Encoded protein: CSPPGPPNGYTF. This chain uses TRBV20-1 with TRBJ1-2, with D perhaps TRBD1 (5 bases). Looked up from germline, CDR1 is DFQATT and CDR2 is SNEGSKA (reference sequence). The CDR3 consists of 12 residues. The V gene lost 8 bases and the J gene lost 6 bases, with 16 bases spanning the gap.

This clonotype was seen ten or more times. This chain connects TRBV28 to TRBJ1-5; D is undetermined. CDR1 is MDHEN and CDR2 is SYDVKM in the germline V gene. This CDR3 is built from 9 residues. Trimming stripped 7 bases from V and 7 bases from J, with 2 bases between. In nucleotides, the CDR3 is TGTGCCAGCACCCAGCCCCAGCATTTT. Its protein product is CASTQPQHF. Full variable domain (outside the CDR3, taken from reference TRBV28 and TRBJ1-5): DVKVTQSSRYLVKRTGEKVFLECVQDMDHENMFWYRQDPGLGLRLIYFSYDVKMKEKGDIPEGYSVSREKKERFSLILESASTNQTSMYLCASTQPQHFGDGTRLSIL.

CDR3 bases: TGCAGTGCCGTTGGCCCCCCCGGGGGGCCCCAGCATTTT. Amino acid sequence: CSAVGPPGGPQHF. The genes are TRBV20-1 and TRBJ1-5, with TRBD1 as a possible D gene (5 bases). V was clipped by 6 bases and J by 9 bases, with 18 bases between them. Germline CDR1 DFQATT, CDR2 SNEGSKA (reference sequence). This CDR3 spans 13 amino acids.

This clonotype showed up just a few times. This chain connects TRBV28 to TRBJ2-2; 15 bases map to TRBD2. CDR3 length: 21 residues. Germline CDR1 and CDR2: MDHEN and SYDVKM. Losses at the gene ends were 5 bases for V and 7 bases for J; bases not matched to a gene: 20. CDR3 sequence: CASSRPRTSGRAFLWDGELFF. The CDR3 DNA reads as TGTGCCAGCAGTCGCCCTAGGACTAGCGGGAGGGCCTTTTTGTGGGACGGGGAGCTGTTTTTT.

In this sample, this clonotype turned up many times. V and J are TRBV20-1 and TRBJ1-5; D is perhaps TRBD1 (6 bases). The CDR3 consists of 14 residues. Germline V gives CDR1 DFQATT, CDR2 SNEGSKA (reference sequence). V was pared by 0 bases and J by 5 bases, with 11 bases between. CDR3: CSARDLRGDQPQHF. The CDR3, as DNA: TGCAGTGCTAGAGATCTTAGGGGGGATCAGCCCCAGCATTTT.

The sample holds one count of this clonotype. One end of the junction varies from germline; a read error may be responsible. The chain links TRBV5-1 to TRBJ2-6, with D possibly being TRBD2 (6 bases). The germline V gene has CDR1 SGHRS and CDR2 YFSETQ. The CDR3 sequence is 16 residues long. CDR3 coding DNA: TGCGCCAGCACCTTGGAGGGTCCCTCTGGGGCCAACGTCCTGACTTTC. Protein product: CASTLEGPSGANVLTF.

In its sample, this clonotype was seen many times. The chain links TRBV5-1 to TRBJ2-1; TRBD2 matches at 10 bases. V dropped 5 bases and J dropped 8; count of bases not matched to a gene: 13. CDR1 and CDR2 from the germline V gene are SGHRS and YFSETQ. CDR3 length equals 16 residues. CDR3 sequence reads: CASRTTLAGVQDEQFF. The CDR3 DNA sequence: TGCGCCAGCAGGACTACCCTAGCGGGGGTTCAGGATGAGCAGTTCTTC.

This clonotype was observed many times. The chain recombines TRBV7-2 with TRBJ2-1; 12 nucleotides line up with TRBD2. V gave up 0 bases and J gave up 6 bases; unmatched junction bases: 18. Germline CDR1 SGHTA, CDR2 FQGNSA. The CDR3 covers 21 residues. CDR3 amino acids: CASSLAGRVLAGGPSFNEQFF. The CDR3, as DNA: TGTGCCAGCAGCTTAGCGGGAAGGGTGCTAGCGGGAGGGCCGAGTTTCAATGAGCAGTTCTTC.

This clonotype appeared many times. CDR3 loop: CSAPPLEGALSNQPQHF. CDR3 sequence (DNA): TGCAGTGCCCCCCCCCTGGAGGGGGCGTTGAGCAATCAGCCCCAGCATTTT. The chain carries TRBV20-1 and TRBJ1-5; 7 bases agree with TRBD1. V shed 6 bases and J 1 base; nucleotides not matched to a gene: 15. This CDR3 has 17 residues. Germline lookup yields CDR1 DFQATT and CDR2 SNEGSKA (reference sequence).

V usage is TRBV12-3 or TRBV12-4 and J usage is TRBJ2-7, with no clear D. The CDR3 totals 13 residues. V lost 5 bases, J lost 4 bases, and 12 bases lay in between. The CDR3 DNA is TGTGCCAGCAGTGAAATCGGCCGATACGAGCAGTACTTC. Its protein is CASSEIGRYEQYF.

J is TRBJ1-6 and V is TRBV20-1; no firm D call. The CDR3 has 12 amino acids. Trimming stripped 0 bases from V and 13 bases from J, with 10 bases between. Germline loops: CDR1 DFQATT, CDR2 SNEGSKA (reference sequence). DNA for the CDR3: TGCAGTGCTAGAGAAAGGCTCCCGCCCCTCCACTTT. Translating gives CSARERLPPLHF.

A note on this clonotype: At one end, the junction sequence differs from germline, possibly due to a read error. The chain couples TRBV24-1 to TRBJ2-5; perhaps TRBD2 as D (7 bases). The CDR3 runs 13 residues. Germline values: CDR1 KGHDR, CDR2 SFDVKD. This CDR3 is CATRPGEGENQYF. The CDR3 nucleotides are TGTGCCACCAGGCCAGGGGAGGGAGAGAACCAGTACTTC.

This clonotype has just a few counts. The genes are TRBV12-5 and TRBJ2-1; D remains unclear. Between the trimmed V and J ends, which lost 0 bases and 4 bases, there was a span of 10 bases. The CDR3 runs to 15 residues. Germline CDR1 LGHNT, CDR2 FRNRAP. CDR3 nucleotides: TGTGCTAGTGGTTTGGTACTCGACGAGTACAATGAGCAGTTCTTC. It codes for CASGLVLDEYNEQFF.

CDR3 sequence reads: CASRSGGLKDIELNGYTF. The CDR3 DNA reads as TGTGCCAGCAGATCGGGTGGTTTGAAGGACATAGAGCTTAATGGCTACACCTTC. This sequence joins TRBV11-2 and TRBJ1-2, with D possibly matching TRBD1 (5 bases). The CDR3 is made up of 18 amino acids. Germline V gene data show CDR1 as SGHAT and CDR2 as FQNNGV. Trimming pared 6 bases from V and 6 bases from J, leaving 29 bases between.